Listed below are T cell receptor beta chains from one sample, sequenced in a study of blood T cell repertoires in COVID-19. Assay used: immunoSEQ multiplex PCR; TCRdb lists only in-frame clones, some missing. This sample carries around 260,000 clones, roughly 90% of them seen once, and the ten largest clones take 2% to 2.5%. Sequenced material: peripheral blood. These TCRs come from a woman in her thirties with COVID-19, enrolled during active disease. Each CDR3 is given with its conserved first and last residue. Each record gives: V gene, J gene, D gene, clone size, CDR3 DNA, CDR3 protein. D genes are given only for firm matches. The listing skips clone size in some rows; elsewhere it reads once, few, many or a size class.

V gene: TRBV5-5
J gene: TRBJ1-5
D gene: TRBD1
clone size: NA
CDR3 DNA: TGTGCCAGCACCTCGGGACAGGGCAATCAGCCCCAGCATTTT
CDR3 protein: CASTSGQGNQPQHF

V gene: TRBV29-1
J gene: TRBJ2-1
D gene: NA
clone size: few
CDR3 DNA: TGCAGCGGGGGTCTCTACAATGAGCAGTTCTTC
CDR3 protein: CSGGLYNEQFF

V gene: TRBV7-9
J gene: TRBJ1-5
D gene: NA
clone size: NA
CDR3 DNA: TGTGCCAGCAGAGGGGACAAGGGCAATCAGCCCCAGCATTTT
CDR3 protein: CASRGDKGNQPQHF

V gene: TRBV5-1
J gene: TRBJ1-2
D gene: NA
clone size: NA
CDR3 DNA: TGCGCCAGCAGCTCCGGTGGGCAGTCCCGAAACTATGGCTACACCTTC
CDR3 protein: CASSSGGQSRNYGYTF

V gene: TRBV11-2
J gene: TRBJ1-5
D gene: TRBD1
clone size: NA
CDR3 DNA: TGTGCCAGCAGCTTAGGACAGGGAAATCAGCCCCAGCATTTT
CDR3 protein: CASSLGQGNQPQHF

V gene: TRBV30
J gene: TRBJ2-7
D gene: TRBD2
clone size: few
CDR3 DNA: TGTGCCTGGAGTGTACAAGGCGGGAGTTACGAGCAGTACTTC
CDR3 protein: CAWSVQGGSYEQYF

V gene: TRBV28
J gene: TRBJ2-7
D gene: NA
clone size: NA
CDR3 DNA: TGTGCCAGCAGTGGCCTGGACGAGCAGTACTTC
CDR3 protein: CASSGLDEQYF

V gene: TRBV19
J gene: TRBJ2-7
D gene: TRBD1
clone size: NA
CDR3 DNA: TGTGCCAGTAGTCCCTCGGGACAGGAGAACGAGCAGTACTTC
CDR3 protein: CASSPSGQENEQYF

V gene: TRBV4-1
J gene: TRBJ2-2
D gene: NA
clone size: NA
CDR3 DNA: TGCGCCAGCAGCCAAGAGGAGGGAAGGGAGAACGGGGAGCTGTTTTTT
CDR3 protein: CASSQEEGRENGELFF

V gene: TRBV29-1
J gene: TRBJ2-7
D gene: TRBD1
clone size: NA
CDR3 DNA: TGCAGCGTTGTGGTAGGGGGCCCCTCCGAGCAGTACTTC
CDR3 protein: CSVVVGGPSEQYF

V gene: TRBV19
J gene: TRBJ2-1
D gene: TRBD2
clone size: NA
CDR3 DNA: TGTGCCAGTACCCCTACCCGACTAGCGTACAATGAGCAGTTCTTC
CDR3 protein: CASTPTRLAYNEQFF

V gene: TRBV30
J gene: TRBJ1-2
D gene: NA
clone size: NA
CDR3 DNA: TGTGCCTGGAGTGGTCTAGGTGGCTACACCTTC
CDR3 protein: CAWSGLGGYTF

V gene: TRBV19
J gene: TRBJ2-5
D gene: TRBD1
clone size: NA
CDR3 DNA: TGTGCCAGTTCCGGGACAGGGGGCCAAGAGACCCAGTACTTC
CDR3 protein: CASSGTGGQETQYF

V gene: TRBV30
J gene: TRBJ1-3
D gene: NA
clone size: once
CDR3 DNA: TGTGCCTGGAGTCCCACAGGGACCCCTGGAAACACCATATATTTT
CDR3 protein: CAWSPTGTPGNTIYF

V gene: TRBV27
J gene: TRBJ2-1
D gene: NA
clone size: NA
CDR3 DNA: TGTGCCAGCAGTTTACAGGGGTTTATGGATGAGCAGTTCTTC
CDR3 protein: CASSLQGFMDEQFF

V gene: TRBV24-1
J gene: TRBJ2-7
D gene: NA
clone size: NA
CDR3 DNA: TGTGCCACCAGTGCCCTGGACAGCAAACAGTTCTCCTACGAGCAGTACTTC
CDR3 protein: CATSALDSKQFSYEQYF

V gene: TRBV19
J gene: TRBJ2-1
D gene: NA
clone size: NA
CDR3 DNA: TGTGCCAGTAGTATACCCCAGGGAATCCTACCCAGCAATGAGCAGTTCTTC
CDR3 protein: CASSIPQGILPSNEQFF

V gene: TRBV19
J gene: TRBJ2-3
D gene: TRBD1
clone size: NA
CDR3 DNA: TGTGCCAGTAGCTCAGGGGGCGAGGATACGCAGTATTTT
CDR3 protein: CASSSGGEDTQYF

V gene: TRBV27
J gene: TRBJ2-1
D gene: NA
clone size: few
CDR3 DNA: TGTGCCAGCAGTCCCCGGAGAGGGGGCAATGAGCAGTTCTTC
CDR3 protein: CASSPRRGGNEQFF

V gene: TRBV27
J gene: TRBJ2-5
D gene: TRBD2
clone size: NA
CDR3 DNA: TGTGCCAGCAGTCCCAGACTAGCCGGAGGGGAGACCCAGTACTTC
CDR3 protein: CASSPRLAGGETQYF

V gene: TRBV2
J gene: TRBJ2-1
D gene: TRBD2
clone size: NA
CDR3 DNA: TGTGCCAGCAGTTGGACTAGCGGGACCAATGAGCAGTTCTTC
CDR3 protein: CASSWTSGTNEQFF

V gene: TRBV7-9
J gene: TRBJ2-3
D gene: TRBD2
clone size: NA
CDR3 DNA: TGTGCCAGCAGCGCCCTTCCGGGACTAGCGGGAGGGCCAGAAGATACGCAGTATTTT
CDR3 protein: CASSALPGLAGGPEDTQYF

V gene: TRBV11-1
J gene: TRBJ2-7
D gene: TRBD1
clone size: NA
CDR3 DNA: TGTGCCAGCAGCCGGGACAGAGTCTACGAGCAGTACTTC
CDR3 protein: CASSRDRVYEQYF

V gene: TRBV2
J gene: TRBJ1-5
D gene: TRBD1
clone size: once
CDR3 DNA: TGTGCCAGCAGTCCCAATGGCATTTCGACAGGGGGCAGCCAGCCCCAGCATTTT
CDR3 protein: CASSPNGISTGGSQPQHF

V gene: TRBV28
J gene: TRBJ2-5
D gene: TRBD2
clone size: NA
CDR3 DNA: TGTGCCAGCAGACTATATGGGGGGGACGCCGGGGAGACCCAGTACTTC
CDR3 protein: CASRLYGGDAGETQYF

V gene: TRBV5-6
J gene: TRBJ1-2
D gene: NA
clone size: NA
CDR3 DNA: TGTGCCAGCAGCTTGGGCAGAAACTATGGCTACACCTTC
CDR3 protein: CASSLGRNYGYTF

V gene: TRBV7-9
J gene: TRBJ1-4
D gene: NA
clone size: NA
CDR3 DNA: TGTGCCAGCAGCCCTCAGGAAACTAATGAAAAACTGTTTTTT
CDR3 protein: CASSPQETNEKLFF

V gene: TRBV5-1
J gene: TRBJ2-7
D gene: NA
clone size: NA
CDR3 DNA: TGCGCCAGCAGCCTCGGGACAACCACCTACGAGCAGTACTTC
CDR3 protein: CASSLGTTTYEQYF

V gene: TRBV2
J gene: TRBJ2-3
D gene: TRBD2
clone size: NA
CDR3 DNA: TGTGCCAGCAGTCGACTAGCGGGAGGGACAGATACGCAGTATTTT
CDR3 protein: CASSRLAGGTDTQYF

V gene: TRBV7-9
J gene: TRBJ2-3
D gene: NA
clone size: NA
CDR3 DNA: TGTGCCAGCAGCTATTTCAGGGATGGTACAGATACGCAGTATTTT
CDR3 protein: CASSYFRDGTDTQYF

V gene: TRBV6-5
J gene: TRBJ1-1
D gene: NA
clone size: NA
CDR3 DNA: TGTGCCAGCGGGGGACATATGAACACTGAAGCTTTCTTT
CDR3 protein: CASGGHMNTEAFF

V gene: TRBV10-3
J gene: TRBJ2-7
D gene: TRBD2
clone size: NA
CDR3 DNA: TGTGCCATCAGTGGACTAGCGGGAGTAGGGTACGAGCAGTACTTC
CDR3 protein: CAISGLAGVGYEQYF

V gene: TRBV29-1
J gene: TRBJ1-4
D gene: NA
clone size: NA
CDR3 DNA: TGCAGCGTTGGTGTGGGCAGTAATGAAAAACTGTTTTTT
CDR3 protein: CSVGVGSNEKLFF

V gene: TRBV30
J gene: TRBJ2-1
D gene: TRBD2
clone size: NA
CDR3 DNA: TGTGCCTGGAGGGCGGGACTAGCGGGAGGGCCCAACAATGAGCAGTTCTTC
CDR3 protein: CAWRAGLAGGPNNEQFF

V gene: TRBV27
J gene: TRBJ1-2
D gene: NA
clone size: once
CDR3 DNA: TGTGCCAGCAGCCCATCTCTATACGGGGGGTATGGCTACACCTTC
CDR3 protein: CASSPSLYGGYGYTF

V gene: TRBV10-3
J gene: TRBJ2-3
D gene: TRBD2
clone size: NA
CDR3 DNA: TGTGCCATCAGTAAAGCGGGAGACACAGATACGCAGTATTTT
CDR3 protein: CAISKAGDTDTQYF

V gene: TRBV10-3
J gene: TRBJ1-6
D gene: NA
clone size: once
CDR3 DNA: TGTGCCATCAGTGAGGTGAATCAGGGATCCTCACCCCTCCACTTT
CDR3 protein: CAISEVNQGSSPLHF

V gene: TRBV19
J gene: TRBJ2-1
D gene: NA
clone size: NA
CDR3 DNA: TGTGCCAGTAGTCCAGTCCCTTACAATGAGCAGTTCTTC
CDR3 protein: CASSPVPYNEQFF

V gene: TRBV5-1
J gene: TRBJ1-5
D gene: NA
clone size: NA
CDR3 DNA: TGCGCCAGCAGCTTTAACCCGGGGAGCAATCAGCCCCAGCATTTT
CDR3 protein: CASSFNPGSNQPQHF

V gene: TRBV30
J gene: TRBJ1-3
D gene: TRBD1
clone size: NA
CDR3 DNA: TGTGCCTGGAGTCTATCAGGGGGACCCTCTGGAAACACCATATATTTT
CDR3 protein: CAWSLSGGPSGNTIYF

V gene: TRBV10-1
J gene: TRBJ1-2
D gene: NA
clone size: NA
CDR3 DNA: TGCGCCAGCAGTGAGTCGGCGGGATATGGCTACACCTTC
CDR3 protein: CASSESAGYGYTF

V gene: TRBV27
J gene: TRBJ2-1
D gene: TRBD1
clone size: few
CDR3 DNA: TGTGCCAGTCAGGGGGCCCCCTACAATGAGCAGTTCTTC
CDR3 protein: CASQGAPYNEQFF

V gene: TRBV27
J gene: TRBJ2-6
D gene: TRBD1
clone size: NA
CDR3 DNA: TGTGCCAGCAGTTTAATCGGGACAGCGAGCTCTGGGGCCAACGTCCTGACTTTC
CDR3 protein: CASSLIGTASSGANVLTF

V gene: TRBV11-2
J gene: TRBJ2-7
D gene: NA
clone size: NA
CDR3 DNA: TGTGCCAGCAGCTTTGGACAGCCCTACGAGCAGTACTTC
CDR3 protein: CASSFGQPYEQYF

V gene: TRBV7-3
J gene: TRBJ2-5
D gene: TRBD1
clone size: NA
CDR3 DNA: TGTGCCAGCAGCAGAGGACAGGGAGAGACCCAGTACTTC
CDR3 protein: CASSRGQGETQYF

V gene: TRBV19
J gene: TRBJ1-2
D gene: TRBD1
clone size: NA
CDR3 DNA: TGTGCCAGTAGTATAGAAAGGACAGGACTCTATGGCTACACCTTC
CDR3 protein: CASSIERTGLYGYTF

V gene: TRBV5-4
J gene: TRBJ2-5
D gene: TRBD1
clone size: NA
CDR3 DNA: TGTGCCAGCAGCTTGGGGGACAGGGTTACCCAGTACTTC
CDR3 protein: CASSLGDRVTQYF

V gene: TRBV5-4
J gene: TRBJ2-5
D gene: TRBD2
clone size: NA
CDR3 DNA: TGTGCCAGCAGCTTGGGGCTAGCGGGGTCAGAGACCCAGTACTTC
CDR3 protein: CASSLGLAGSETQYF

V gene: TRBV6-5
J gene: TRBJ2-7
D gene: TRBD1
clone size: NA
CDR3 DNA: TGTGCCAGCAGTTACTCGGGACAGGGGGACGAGCAGTACTTC
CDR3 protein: CASSYSGQGDEQYF

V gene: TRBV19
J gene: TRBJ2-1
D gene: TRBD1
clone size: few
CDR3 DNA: TGTGCCAGTAGTATAGAGGGGGACAGGGGTGAGCAGTTCTTC
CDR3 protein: CASSIEGDRGEQFF

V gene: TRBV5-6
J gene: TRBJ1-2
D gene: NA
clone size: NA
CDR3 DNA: TGTGCCAGCAGCTTGGTTAGTATGGCAGGGGTCGGAGGCTACACCTTC
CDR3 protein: CASSLVSMAGVGGYTF

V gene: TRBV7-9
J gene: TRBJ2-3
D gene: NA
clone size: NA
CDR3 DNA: TGTGCCAGCAGCTTAGCGCGAGGTAGATTTAGCACAGATACGCAGTATTTT
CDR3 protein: CASSLARGRFSTDTQYF

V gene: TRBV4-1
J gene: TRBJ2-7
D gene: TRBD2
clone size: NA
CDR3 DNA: TGCGCCAGCAGCCAACCGGGGACTAGCGGGAGGGCCTCTTACGAGCAGTACTTC
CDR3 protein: CASSQPGTSGRASYEQYF

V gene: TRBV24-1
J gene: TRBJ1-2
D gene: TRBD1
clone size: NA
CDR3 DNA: TGTGCCACCAGTGGGAAAGGGGGCCATGGCTACACCTTC
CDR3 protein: CATSGKGGHGYTF

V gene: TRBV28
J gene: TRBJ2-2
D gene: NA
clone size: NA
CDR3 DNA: TGTGCCAGCAGTCCTTACAGGGTCACCGGGGAGCTGTTTTTT
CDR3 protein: CASSPYRVTGELFF

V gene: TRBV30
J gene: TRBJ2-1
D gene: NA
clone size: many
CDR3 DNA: TGTGCCTGGGGGCGACTGGCGGTAGGGGGTGAGCAGTTCTTC
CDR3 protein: CAWGRLAVGGEQFF